The subject of this entry is one TCR beta chain. Antigen unknown. The CDR3 runs to 15 residues. Germline-derived CDR1 and CDR2 are SGHAT and FQNNGV. The sample originates from a study of cytomegalovirus exposure and HLA in healthy donors. Broader study findings: In a later analysis, TCR beta V- and J-gene trimming was associated with a missense DCLRE1C variant. Earlier analysis yielded a pattern in which most TCR beta V segments were productive about 87% or about 30% of the time. Later analysis revealed greater clonal expansion in HLA-associated TCR beta chains than in equally common others. Presence/absence analyses treated sequencing depth as roughly uniform across donors.

PCR employed 60 Vbeta and 13 Jbeta primers. The protocol was immunoSEQ multiplex PCR, while the TCRdb copy is restricted to in-frame clones and leaves out a portion. In the table there are around 240,000 clones, about 81% of which are singletons. Material: PBMCs. The sequence came from a woman aged 40-49 years in good health and CMV-seropositive. The rearrangement uses TRBV11-2 and TRBJ2-5; 9 nucleotides align to TRBD1. The DNA matches TRBJ2-7 better at its end, which makes the J call doubtful. This CDR3 reads CASSLPGQGSYEQYF. The CDR3 DNA follows: TGTGCCAGCAGCTTACCGGGACAGGGCTCCTACGAGCAGTACTTC.